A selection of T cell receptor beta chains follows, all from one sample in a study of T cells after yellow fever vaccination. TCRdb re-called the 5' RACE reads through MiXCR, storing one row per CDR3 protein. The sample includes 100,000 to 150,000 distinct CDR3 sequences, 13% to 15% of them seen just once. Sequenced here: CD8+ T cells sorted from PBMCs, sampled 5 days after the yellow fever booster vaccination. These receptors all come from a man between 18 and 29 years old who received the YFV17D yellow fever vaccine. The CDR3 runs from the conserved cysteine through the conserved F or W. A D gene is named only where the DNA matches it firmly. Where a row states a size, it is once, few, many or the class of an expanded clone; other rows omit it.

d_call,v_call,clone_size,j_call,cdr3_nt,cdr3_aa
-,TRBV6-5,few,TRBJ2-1,TGTGCCAGCAGTTTCCAGGGCGATGAGCAGTTCTTC,CASSFQGDEQFF
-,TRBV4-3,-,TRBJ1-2,TGCGCCAGCAGCCATCATTACCGGTACCGGGACATGGCGAACACGGGGAACTATGGCTACACCTTC,CASSHHYRYRDMANTGNYGYTF
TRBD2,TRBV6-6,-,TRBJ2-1,TGTGCCAGCAGTTCCCGGACTAGAAGGGGCAATGAGCAGTTCTTC,CASSSRTRRGNEQFF
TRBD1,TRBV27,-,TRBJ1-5,TGTGCCAGCAGTCCCTGGACAGGTAACGGTCAGCCCCAGCATTTT,CASSPWTGNGQPQHF
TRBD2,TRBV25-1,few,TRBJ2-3,TGTGCCAGCAGTGAATTCACTAGCGGGGAGGGCACAGATACGCAGTATTTT,CASSEFTSGEGTDTQYF
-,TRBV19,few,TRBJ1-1,TGTGCCAGTACCCCCTCGGGCAGGCGGGGAACGAACACTGAAGCTTTCTTT,CASTPSGRRGTNTEAFF
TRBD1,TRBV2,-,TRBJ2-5,TGTGCCAGCAGTGTCGGGGACAGGGGTCGGGAGACCCAGTACTTC,CASSVGDRGRETQYF
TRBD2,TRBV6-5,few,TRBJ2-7,TGTGCCAGCATTGCTAGCGGATCCTACGAGCAGTACTTC,CASIASGSYEQYF
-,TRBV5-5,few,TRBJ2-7,TGTGCCAGCAGCTTGTGGGGGGTAATCCACGAGCAGTACTTC,CASSLWGVIHEQYF
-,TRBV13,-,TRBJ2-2,TGTGCCAGCAACTCGTGGGGGCGTCCAGGGACCGGGGAGCTGTTTTTT,CASNSWGRPGTGELFF
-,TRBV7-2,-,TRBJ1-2,TGTGCCAGCAGCTTGGGTGGCTACACCTTC,CASSLGGYTF
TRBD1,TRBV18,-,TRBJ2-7,TGTGCCAGCTCCCACGGACAGGGCGGCTACGAGCAGTACTTC,CASSHGQGGYEQYF
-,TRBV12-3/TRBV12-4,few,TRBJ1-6,TGTGCCAGCATGGACACGGCGAATTCACCCCTCCACTTT,CASMDTANSPLHF
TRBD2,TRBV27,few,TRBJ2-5,TGTGCCAGCAGTTTATACGGGGGGGCGCGAGAGACCCAGTACTTC,CASSLYGGARETQYF
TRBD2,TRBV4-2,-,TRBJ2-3,TGTGCCAGCAGCGTAGGTCTAGCGGGGGGGCCGAAAACAGATACGCAGTATTTT,CASSVGLAGGPKTDTQYF
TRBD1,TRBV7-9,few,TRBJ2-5,TGTGCCAGCAGCGACCCGGGGGGACAGGGAGAGACCCAGTACTTC,CASSDPGGQGETQYF
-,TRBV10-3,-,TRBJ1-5,TGTGCCCCCTGGGACGTGGCAGGCACCCAATCCGACGGCAATCAGCCCCAGCATTTT,CAPWDVAGTQSDGNQPQHF
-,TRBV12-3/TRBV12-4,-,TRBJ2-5,TGTGCCAGCAGTAACACCGGGACACGGGGGGAGACCCAGTACTTC,CASSNTGTRGETQYF
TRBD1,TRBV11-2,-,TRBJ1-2,TGTGCCAGCAGCCCTGGACAGGACTATGGCTACACCTTC,CASSPGQDYGYTF
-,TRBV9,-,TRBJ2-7,TGTGCCAGCAGCGCAGAGGGGTTTGGGAACGAGCAGTACTTC,CASSAEGFGNEQYF
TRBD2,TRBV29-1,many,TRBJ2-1,TGCAGCGGGGGGAGGGGAAATGAGCAGTTCTTC,CSGGRGNEQFF
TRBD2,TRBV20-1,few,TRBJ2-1,TGCAGTGCTTCAACCGGGACTAGCGGGGGCAATGAGCAGTTCTTC,CSASTGTSGGNEQFF
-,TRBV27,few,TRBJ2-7,TGTGCCAGCAGTTTACAGGCGGCAGGCTACGAGCAGTACTTC,CASSLQAAGYEQYF
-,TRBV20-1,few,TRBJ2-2,TGCAGTGCTAGTGAAGCGAACACCGGGGAGCTGTTTTTT,CSASEANTGELFF
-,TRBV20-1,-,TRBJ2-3,TGCAGTGCTAGAACAGGGCCGCGAGATACGCAGTATTTT,CSARTGPRDTQYF
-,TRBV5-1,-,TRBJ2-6,TGCGCCAGCAGCTTGGATCGGACAGAGGTCTCTGGGGCCAACGTCCTGACTTTC,CASSLDRTEVSGANVLTF
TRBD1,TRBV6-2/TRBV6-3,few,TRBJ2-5,TGTGCCAGCAGTTACCCTCAGACAGGGAGACAAGAGACCCAGTACTTC,CASSYPQTGRQETQYF
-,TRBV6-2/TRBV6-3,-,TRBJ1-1,TGTGCCACCCACCCCTTGAAGAACACTGAAGCTTTCTTT,CATHPLKNTEAFF
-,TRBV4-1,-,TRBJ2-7,TGCGCCAGCAGCCAAGAGTCATGGTCCTACGAGCAGTACTTC,CASSQESWSYEQYF
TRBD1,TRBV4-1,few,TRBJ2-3,TGCGCCAGCAGCCAAGTGACAGGGGAAGATACGCAGTATTTT,CASSQVTGEDTQYF
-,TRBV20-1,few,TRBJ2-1,TGCAGTGCTAGAGACCATGTGAAGAGGCAGTTCTTC,CSARDHVKRQFF
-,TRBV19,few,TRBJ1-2,TGTGCCAGCCGACGTAATGAGGCCCTGCATGGCTACACCTTC,CASRRNEALHGYTF
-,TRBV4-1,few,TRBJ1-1,TGCGCCAGCAGCCAAGGCATCGGGACCGTATTTGAAGCTTTCTTT,CASSQGIGTVFEAFF
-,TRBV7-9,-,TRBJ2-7,TGTGCCAGCAGCTTAAGACAGGACCGCTACGAGCAGTACTTC,CASSLRQDRYEQYF
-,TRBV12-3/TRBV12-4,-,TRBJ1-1,TGTGCCATACACATAAACACTGAAGCTTTCTTT,CAIHINTEAFF
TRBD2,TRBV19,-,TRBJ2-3,TGTGCCAGTAGATTTAGTCTAGCGGATTACACAGATACGCAGTATTTT,CASRFSLADYTDTQYF